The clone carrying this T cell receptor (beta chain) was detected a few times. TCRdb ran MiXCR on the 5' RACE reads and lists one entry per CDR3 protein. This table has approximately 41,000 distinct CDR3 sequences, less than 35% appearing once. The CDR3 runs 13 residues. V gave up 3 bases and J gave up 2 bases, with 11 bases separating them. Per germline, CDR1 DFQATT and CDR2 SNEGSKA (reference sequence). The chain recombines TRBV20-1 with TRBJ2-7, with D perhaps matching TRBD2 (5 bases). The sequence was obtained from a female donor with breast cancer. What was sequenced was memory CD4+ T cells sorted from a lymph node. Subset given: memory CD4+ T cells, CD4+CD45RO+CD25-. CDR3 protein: CSARERRTYEQYF. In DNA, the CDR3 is TGCAGTGCTAGGGAGCGGCGAACCTACGAGCAGTACTTC.